This note documents a single T cell receptor (beta chain) sequence. This specimen comes from a study of blood T cell repertoires in COVID-19. Study in general: Nucleic acid was either cDNA or gDNA, and it came from T cells, B-cell-depleted T cells, or PBMCs.

CDR3 length equals 17 residues. Germline values: CDR1 MGHDK, CDR2 SYGVNS. Trimming shortened V by 2 bases and J by 0 bases, and 16 bases separated the two germline ends. The assay was immunoSEQ multiplex PCR, and TCRdb's table has in-frame clones only and misses some. The data contain roughly 250,000 clones, about 93% of them singletons. V usage is TRBV25-1 and J usage is TRBJ1-2; TRBD1 is a possible D gene (6 bases). The origin of this receptor is a man aged 25 to 45 with COVID-19, enrolled during active disease. Sequenced input: peripheral blood. Written as DNA, the CDR3 is TGTGCCAGCAGTGAAGGGGGCGACGTCGGTACTAACTATGGCTACACCTTC. It translates to CASSEGGDVGTNYGYTF.